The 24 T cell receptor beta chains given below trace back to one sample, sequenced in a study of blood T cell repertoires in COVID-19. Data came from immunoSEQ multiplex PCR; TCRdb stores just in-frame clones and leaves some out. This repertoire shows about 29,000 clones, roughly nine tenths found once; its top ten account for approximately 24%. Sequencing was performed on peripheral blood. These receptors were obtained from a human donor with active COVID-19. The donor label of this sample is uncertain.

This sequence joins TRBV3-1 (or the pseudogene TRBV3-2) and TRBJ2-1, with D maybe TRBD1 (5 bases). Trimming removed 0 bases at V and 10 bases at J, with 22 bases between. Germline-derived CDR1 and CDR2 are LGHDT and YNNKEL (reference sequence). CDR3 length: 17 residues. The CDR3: CASSQDGAGPQLWEQFF. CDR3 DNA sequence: TGTGCCAGCAGCCAAGATGGGGCTGGCCCACAATTATGGGAGCAGTTCTTC.

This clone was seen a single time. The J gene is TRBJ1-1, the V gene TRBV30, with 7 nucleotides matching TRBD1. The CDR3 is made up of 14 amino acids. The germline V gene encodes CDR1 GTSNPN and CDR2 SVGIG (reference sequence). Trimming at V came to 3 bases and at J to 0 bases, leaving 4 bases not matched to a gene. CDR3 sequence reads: CAWRLGQMNTEAFF. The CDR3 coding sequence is TGTGCCTGGAGGTTGGGACAGATGAACACTGAAGCTTTCTTT.

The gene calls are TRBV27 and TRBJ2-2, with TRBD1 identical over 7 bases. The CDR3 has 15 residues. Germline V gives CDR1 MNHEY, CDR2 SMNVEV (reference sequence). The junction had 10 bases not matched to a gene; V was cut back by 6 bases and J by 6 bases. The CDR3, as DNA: TGTGCCAGCAGCCTACAGGGGTTACACGCCGGGGAGCTGTTTTTT. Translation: CASSLQGLHAGELFF.

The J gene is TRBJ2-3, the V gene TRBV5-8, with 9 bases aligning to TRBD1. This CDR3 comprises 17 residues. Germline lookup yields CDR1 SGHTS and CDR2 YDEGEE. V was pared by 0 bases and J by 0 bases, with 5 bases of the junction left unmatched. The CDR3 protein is CASSLVKDRGSTDTQYF. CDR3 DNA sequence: TGTGCCAGCAGCTTGGTAAAAGACAGGGGGAGCACAGATACGCAGTATTTT.

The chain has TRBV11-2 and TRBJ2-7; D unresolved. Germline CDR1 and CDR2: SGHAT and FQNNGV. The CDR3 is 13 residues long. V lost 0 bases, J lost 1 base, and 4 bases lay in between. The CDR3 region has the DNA TGTGCCAGCAGCTTAGATCATTCCTACGAGCAGTACTTC. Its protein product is CASSLDHSYEQYF.

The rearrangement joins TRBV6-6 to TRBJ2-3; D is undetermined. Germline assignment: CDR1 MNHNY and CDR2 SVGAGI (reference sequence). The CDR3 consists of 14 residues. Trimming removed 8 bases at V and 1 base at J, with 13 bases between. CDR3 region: CASVSLGRTDTQYF. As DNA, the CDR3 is TGTGCCAGCGTCTCTCTGGGCCGCACAGATACGCAGTATTTT.

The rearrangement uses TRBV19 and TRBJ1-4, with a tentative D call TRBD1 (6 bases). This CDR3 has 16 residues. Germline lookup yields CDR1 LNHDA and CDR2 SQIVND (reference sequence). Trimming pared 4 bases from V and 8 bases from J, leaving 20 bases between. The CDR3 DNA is TGTGCCAGTAGTAGGGGAAACACAGGGTATGACGAAAAACTGTTTTTT. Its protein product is CASSRGNTGYDEKLFF.

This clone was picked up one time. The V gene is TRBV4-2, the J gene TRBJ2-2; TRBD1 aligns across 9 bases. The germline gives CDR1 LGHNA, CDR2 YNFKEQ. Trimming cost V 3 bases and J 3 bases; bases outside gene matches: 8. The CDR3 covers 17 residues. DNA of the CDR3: TGTGCCAGCAGCCAGGCGCCGGGACAGGGACACACCGGGGAGCTGTTTTTT. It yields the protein CASSQAPGQGHTGELFF.

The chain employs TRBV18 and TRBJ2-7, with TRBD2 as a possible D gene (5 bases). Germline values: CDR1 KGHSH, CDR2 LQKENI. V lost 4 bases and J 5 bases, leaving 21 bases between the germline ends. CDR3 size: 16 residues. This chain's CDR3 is CASSLQPGLDADEQYF. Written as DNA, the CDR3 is TGTGCCAGCTCACTCCAGCCGGGATTAGATGCCGACGAGCAGTACTTC. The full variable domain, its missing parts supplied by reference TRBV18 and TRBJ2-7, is NAGVMQNPRHLVRRRGQEARLRCSPMKGHSHVYWYRQLPEEGLKFMVYLQKENIIDESGMPKERFSAEFPKEGPSILRIQQVVRGDSAAYFCASSLQPGLDADEQYFGPGTRLTVT.

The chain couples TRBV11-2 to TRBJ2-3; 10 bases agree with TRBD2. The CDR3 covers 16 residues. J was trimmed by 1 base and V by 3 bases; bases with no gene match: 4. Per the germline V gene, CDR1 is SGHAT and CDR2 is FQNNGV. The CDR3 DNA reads TGTGCCAGCAGCTTCTTGAGCGGGAGGGGCACAGATACGCAGTATTTT. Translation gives CASSFLSGRGTDTQYF.

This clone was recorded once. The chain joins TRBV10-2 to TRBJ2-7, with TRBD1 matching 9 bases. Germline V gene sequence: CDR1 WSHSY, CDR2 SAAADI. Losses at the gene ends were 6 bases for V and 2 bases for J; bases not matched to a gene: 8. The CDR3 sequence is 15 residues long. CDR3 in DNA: TGCGCCAGCAGCATGGACAGGGGAGGCACCTACGAGCAGTACTTC. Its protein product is CASSMDRGGTYEQYF.

Here the CDR3 DNA reads TGTGCCAGCAGCCAAGAGAGGCCAGGGTATAGCAATCAGCCCCAGCATTTT. This translates into CASSQERPGYSNQPQHF. V gene TRBV3-1 (or the pseudogene TRBV3-2) combines with J gene TRBJ1-5; D is perhaps TRBD1 (5 bases). V lost 0 bases and J 0 bases, leaving 12 bases between the germline ends. The CDR3 extends over 17 amino acids. Germline CDR1 reads LGHDT; CDR2 reads YNNKEL (reference sequence).

CDR3 in DNA: TGTGCCAGCAGCAGACAGGGTGGGGAAAAACTGTTTTTT. This codes for CASSRQGGEKLFF. V is TRBV11-1 and J is TRBJ1-4, with TRBD1 identical over 7 bases. This CDR3 region has 13 residues. The trim removed 5 bases at V and 8 bases at J, leaving 5 bases unmatched. Germline V lookup: CDR1 SGHAT, CDR2 FQDESV (reference sequence).

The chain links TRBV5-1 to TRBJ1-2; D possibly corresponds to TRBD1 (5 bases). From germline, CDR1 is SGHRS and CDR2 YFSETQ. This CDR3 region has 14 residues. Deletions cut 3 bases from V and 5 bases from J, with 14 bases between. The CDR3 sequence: CASSYDLTAYGYTF. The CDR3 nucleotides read TGCGCCAGCAGCTATGACCTGACAGCGTATGGCTACACCTTC.

The CDR3 is CASSLWEGYEQYF. For the CDR3, the DNA is TGTGCCAGCAGCCTCTGGGAGGGATACGAGCAGTACTTC. The J gene is TRBJ2-7, the V gene TRBV14, with TRBD2 identical over 7 bases. V shed 4 bases, J shed 4 bases, and the junction held 4 bases outside the gene matches. The CDR3 length is 13 residues. The germline V gene encodes CDR1 SGHDN and CDR2 FVKESK.

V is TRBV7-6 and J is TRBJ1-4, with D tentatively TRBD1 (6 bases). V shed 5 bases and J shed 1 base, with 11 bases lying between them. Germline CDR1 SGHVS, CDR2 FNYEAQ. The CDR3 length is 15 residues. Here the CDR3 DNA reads TGTGCCAGCAGCACGGGACATCTAACTAATGAAAAACTGTTTTTT. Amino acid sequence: CASSTGHLTNEKLFF.

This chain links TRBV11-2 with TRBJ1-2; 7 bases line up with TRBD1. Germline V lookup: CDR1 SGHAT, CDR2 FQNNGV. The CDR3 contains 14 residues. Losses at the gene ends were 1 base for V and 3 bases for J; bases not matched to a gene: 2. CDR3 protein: CASSLVGGDYGYTF. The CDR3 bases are TGTGCCAGCAGCTTAGTAGGGGGCGACTATGGCTACACCTTC.

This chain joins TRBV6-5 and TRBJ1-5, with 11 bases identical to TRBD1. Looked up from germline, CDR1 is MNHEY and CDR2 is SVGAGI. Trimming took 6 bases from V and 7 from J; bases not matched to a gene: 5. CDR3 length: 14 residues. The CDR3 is CASSFGTGGQPQHF. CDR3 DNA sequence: TGTGCCAGCAGCTTCGGGACAGGGGGACAGCCCCAGCATTTT.

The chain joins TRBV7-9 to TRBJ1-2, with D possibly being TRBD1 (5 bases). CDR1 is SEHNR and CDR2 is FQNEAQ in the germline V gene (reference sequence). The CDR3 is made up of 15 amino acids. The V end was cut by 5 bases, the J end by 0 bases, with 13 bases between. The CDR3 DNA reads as TGTGCCAGCAGCCGAGGCTCAGGGTCTAACTATGGCTACACCTTC. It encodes CASSRGSGSNYGYTF.

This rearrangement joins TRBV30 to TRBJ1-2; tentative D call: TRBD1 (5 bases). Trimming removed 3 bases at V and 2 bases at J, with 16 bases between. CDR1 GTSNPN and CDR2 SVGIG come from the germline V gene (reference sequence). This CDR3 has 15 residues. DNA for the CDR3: TGTGCCTGGAGGGGGCCGGGCAGCAAGAACTATGGCTACACCTTC. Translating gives CAWRGPGSKNYGYTF. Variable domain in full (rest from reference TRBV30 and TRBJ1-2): SQTIHQWPATLVQPVGSPLSLECTVEGTSNPNLYWYRQAAGRGLQLLFYSVGIGQISSEVPQNLSASRPQDRQFILSSKKLLLSDSGFYLCAWRGPGSKNYGYTFGSGTRLTVV.

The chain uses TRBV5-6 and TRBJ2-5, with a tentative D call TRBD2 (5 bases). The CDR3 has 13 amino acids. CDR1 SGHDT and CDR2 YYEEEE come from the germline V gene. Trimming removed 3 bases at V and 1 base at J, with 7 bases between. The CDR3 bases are TGTGCCAGCAGCTACGGGATCCAAGAGACCCAGTACTTC. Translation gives CASSYGIQETQYF. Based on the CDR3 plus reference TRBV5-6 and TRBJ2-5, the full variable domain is DAGVTQSPTHLIKTRGQQVTLRCSPKSGHDTVSWYQQALGQGPQFIFQYYEEEERQRGNFPDRFSGHQFPNYSSELNVNALLLGDSALYLCASSYGIQETQYFGPGTRLLVL.

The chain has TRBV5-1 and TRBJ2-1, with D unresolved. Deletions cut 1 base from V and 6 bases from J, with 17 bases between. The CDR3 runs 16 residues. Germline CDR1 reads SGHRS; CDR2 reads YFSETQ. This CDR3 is CASSLSPNLDGNEQFF. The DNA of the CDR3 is TGCGCCAGCAGCTTGTCTCCCAACCTAGATGGCAATGAGCAGTTCTTC.

CDR3 in DNA: TGTGCCAGCAGCGTAGGCCCAGCGGGAGCATCCGAGCAGTACTTC. As protein: CASSVGPAGASEQYF. This chain joins TRBV9 and TRBJ2-7, with 8 nucleotides matching TRBD2. After removal of 0 bases from V and 6 bases from J, the junction contained 8 bases not matched to a gene. Germline V gene data show CDR1 as SGDLS and CDR2 as YYNGEE. There are 15 residues in the CDR3.

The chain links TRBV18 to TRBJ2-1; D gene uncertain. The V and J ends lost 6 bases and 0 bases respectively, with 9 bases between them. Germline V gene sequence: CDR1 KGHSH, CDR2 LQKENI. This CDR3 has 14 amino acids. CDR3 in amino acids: CASSQVSSYNEQFF. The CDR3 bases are TGTGCCAGCTCGCAGGTGAGCTCCTACAATGAGCAGTTCTTC.